What follows are 31 T cell receptor beta chains derived from one specimen sequenced in a study of blood T cell repertoires in COVID-19 (dated by TCRdb to the early 2020s). The receptor library was made with the immunoSEQ multiplex PCR assay. In its TCRdb copy, this immuneACCESS table keeps in-frame sequences only and misses some clones. Where compared with another copy, unresolved V genes explain less than half of these, and the others have no known cause. Counted in this sample were more than 100,000 clones; 86% of them appeared once. The top ten hold about 4.5% of the sample. Sample: peripheral blood. These receptor sequences come from a man between 40 and 49 years old with acute or convalescent COVID-19.

The chain uses TRBV5-1 and TRBJ2-7; 11 bases are a match to TRBD1. The CDR3 has 14 amino acids. From germline, CDR1 is SGHRS and CDR2 YFSETQ. V gave up 4 bases and J gave up 4 bases; unmatched junction bases: 4. The DNA for the CDR3 is TGCGCCAGCAGCCCGGGACAGGGGGTGTACGAGCAGTACTTC. Translated, it gives CASSPGQGVYEQYF.

The chain has TRBV30 and TRBJ1-2, with D possibly matching TRBD1 (5 bases). V was shortened by 1 base and J by 9 bases, with 12 bases between the two germline ends. The CDR3 is 12 residues long. Germline CDR1 is GTSNPN and CDR2 is SVGIG (reference sequence). The DNA of the CDR3 is TGTGCCTGGAGTGAGGGGCCGGTGAGCTACACCTTC. Protein product: CAWSEGPVSYTF.

The chain couples TRBV7-2 to TRBJ2-5, with 9 bases that match TRBD1. CDR3 length equals 15 residues. Germline values: CDR1 SGHTA, CDR2 FQGNSA. With V trimmed by 0 bases and J by 2 bases, 1 base remained unmatched. CDR3 sequence (DNA): TGTGCCAGCAGCTTAGCGACAGGGGGGCAAGAGACCCAGTACTTC. As protein: CASSLATGGQETQYF.

This clone has just a few counts. The chain joins TRBV5-8 to TRBJ2-7, with TRBD2 as a possible D gene (6 bases). The CDR3 spans 16 residues. The V gene's germline CDR1 is SGHTS and CDR2 YDEGEE. V lost 4 bases to trimming and J lost 4 bases, with 21 bases between them. CDR3 in DNA: TGTGCCAGCAGCCGGCGGGACTCCCTTTTCTCTTACGAGCAGTACTTC. It is translated as CASSRRDSLFSYEQYF. The full variable domain, its missing parts supplied by reference TRBV5-8 and TRBJ2-7, is EAGVTQSPTHLIKTRGQQATLRCSPISGHTSVYWYQQALGLGLQFLLWYDEGEERNRGNFPPRFSGRQFPNYSSELNVNALELEDSALYLCASSRRDSLFSYEQYFGPGTRLTVT.

The chain combines TRBV29-1 with TRBJ1-1; D gene ambiguous. The CDR3 sequence is 14 residues long. V gave up 5 bases and J gave up 0 bases, with 13 bases separating them. Germline CDR1 and CDR2: SQVTM and ANQGSEA. The CDR3 sequence: CSVLGGFMNTEAFF. The CDR3 DNA reads as TGCAGCGTTTTGGGAGGGTTTATGAACACTGAAGCTTTCTTT. The full variable domain, rest sourced from reference TRBV29-1 and TRBJ1-1, is SAVISQKPSRDICQRGTSLTIQCQVDSQVTMMFWYRQQPGQSLTLIATANQGSEATYESGFVIDKFPISRPNLTFSTLTVSNMSPEDSSIYLCSVLGGFMNTEAFFGQGTRLTVV.

The rearrangement joins TRBV25-1 to TRBJ2-1, with 7 bases lining up with TRBD2. CDR3 length: 15 residues. Germline V gene sequence: CDR1 MGHDK, CDR2 SYGVNS. The junction had 4 bases not matched to a gene; V was cut back by 1 base and J by 4 bases. For the CDR3, the DNA is TGTGCCAGCAGTGAATCGGGGGGAACTTACAATGAGCAGTTCTTC. Translated: CASSESGGTYNEQFF. The variable domain in full, with the rest retrieved from reference TRBV25-1 and TRBJ2-1, is EADIYQTPRYLVIGTGKKITLECSQTMGHDKMYWYQQDPGMELHLIHYSYGVNSTEKGDLSSESTVSRIRTEHFPLTLESARPSHTSQYLCASSESGGTYNEQFFGPGTRLTVL.

This chain uses TRBV30 with TRBJ2-7; 10 bases fit TRBD2. The germline gives CDR1 GTSNPN, CDR2 SVGIG (reference sequence). Trimming removed 3 bases from V and 4 bases from J; junction bases left unmatched: 6. This CDR3 is built from 14 residues. The CDR3 here is CAWRLAGSGYEQYF. The CDR3 coding sequence is TGTGCCTGGAGACTAGCGGGAAGCGGGTACGAGCAGTACTTC.

V usage is TRBV5-4 and J usage is TRBJ1-1; 7 positions agree with TRBD1. The CDR3 runs 14 residues. From germline, CDR1 is SGHNT and CDR2 YYREEE (reference sequence). The V and J ends lost 4 bases and 1 base, in that order; junction bases with no gene match: 4. The CDR3 DNA follows: TGTGCCAGCAGCAAGGGACAGTCGAACACTGAAGCTTTCTTT. Residues: CASSKGQSNTEAFF.

The V call is TRBV24-1, the J call TRBJ2-7; D perhaps matches TRBD2 (5 bases). V shed 9 bases and J shed 2 bases, with 16 bases lying between them. Germline loops: CDR1 KGHDR, CDR2 SFDVKD. CDR3 length: 14 residues. This chain's CDR3 is CATLTDPSPYEQYF. The CDR3 DNA is TGTGCCACCTTGACGGACCCTAGCCCCTACGAGCAGTACTTC.

This clone was recorded a few times. The chain couples TRBV7-9 to TRBJ1-2; 7 bases align to TRBD1. Germline values: CDR1 SEHNR, CDR2 FQNEAQ (reference sequence). V lost 7 bases and J lost 7; bases outside the gene matches: 12. The CDR3 has 14 amino acids. CDR3 nucleotides: TGTGCCAGCATTCATACAGGGGATTGGGGTGGCTACACCTTC. Translated, it gives CASIHTGDWGGYTF.

The chain carries TRBV9 and TRBJ1-2; 9 nucleotides match TRBD1. V gave up 0 bases and J gave up 8 bases; unmatched junction bases: 8. CDR1 is SGDLS, CDR2 YYNGEE, per germline. The CDR3 totals 15 residues. CDR3 amino acids: CASSVDNLGTGGYTF. The DNA of the CDR3 is TGTGCCAGCAGCGTAGACAACCTGGGGACAGGGGGCTACACCTTC.

The chain combines TRBV5-4 with TRBJ2-1; a possible D gene is TRBD2 (5 bases). The CDR3 extends over 13 amino acids. Germline values: CDR1 SGHNT, CDR2 YYREEE (reference sequence). The V end was cut by 3 bases, the J end by 6 bases, with 10 bases between. Here the CDR3 reads CASSSDWFNEQFF. DNA of the CDR3: TGTGCCAGCAGCTCGGACTGGTTCAATGAGCAGTTCTTC.

This clone has a single count. The chain has TRBV12-5 and TRBJ1-4, with D unresolved. Looked up from germline, CDR1 is LGHNT and CDR2 is FRNRAP. The V end lost 2 bases, the J end lost 5 bases, and 6 bases lay between the germline ends. This CDR3 contains 13 residues. CDR3 sequence (DNA): TGTGCTAGTGGTTTGCCACGGAATGAAAAACTGTTTTTT. Amino acid sequence: CASGLPRNEKLFF.

This clone was seen a single time. This rearrangement joins TRBV25-1 to TRBJ2-2, with 8 bases lining up with TRBD1. Germline V gene data show CDR1 as MGHDK and CDR2 as SYGVNS. The CDR3 spans 14 residues. Unmatched junction bases numbered 1, after V lost 1 base and J lost 6 bases. The CDR3 loop reads CASSELGQAGELFF. The CDR3 region has the DNA TGTGCCAGCAGTGAATTGGGACAGGCCGGGGAGCTGTTTTTT. Supplemented by reference TRBV25-1 and TRBJ2-2, the full variable domain reads EADIYQTPRYLVIGTGKKITLECSQTMGHDKMYWYQQDPGMELHLIHYSYGVNSTEKGDLSSESTVSRIRTEHFPLTLESARPSHTSQYLCASSELGQAGELFFGEGSRLTVL.

The chain recombines TRBV11-2 with TRBJ2-7; 14 bases agree with TRBD2. CDR1 and CDR2 from the germline V gene are SGHAT and FQNNGV. J was trimmed by 2 bases and V by 5 bases; bases with no gene match: 5. The CDR3 loop spans 16 amino acids. CDR3 sequence reads: CASSPGLAGGPYEQYF. The CDR3 bases are TGTGCCAGCAGCCCCGGACTAGCGGGAGGACCCTACGAGCAGTACTTC.

This chain uses TRBV19 with TRBJ2-2, with 9 bases fitting TRBD1. This CDR3 has 16 residues. Germline CDR1 reads LNHDA; CDR2 reads SQIVND (reference sequence). The V segment lost 5 bases and the J segment 6 bases; nucleotides outside the gene matches: 10. The CDR3 nucleotides read TGTGCCAGTAGTTTGGGGACAGGGCCTTGGGCCGGGGAGCTGTTTTTT. Protein product: CASSLGTGPWAGELFF.

The chain is built from TRBV5-1 and TRBJ2-1, with TRBD1 matching over 9 bases. V lost 4 bases, J lost 4 bases, and 9 bases stayed unmatched. The germline V gene encodes CDR1 SGHRS and CDR2 YFSETQ. The CDR3 is 16 amino acids. As DNA, the CDR3 is TGCGCCAGCAGCCAGCAGGGGACAGGGTTATACAATGAGCAGTTCTTC. This sequence encodes CASSQQGTGLYNEQFF.

This chain joins TRBV19 and TRBJ2-7, with TRBD1 matching over 9 bases. The V and J ends lost 4 bases and 6 bases, in that order; junction bases with no gene match: 16. Germline-derived CDR1 and CDR2 are LNHDA and SQIVND (reference sequence). CDR3 length: 17 residues. For the CDR3, the DNA is TGTGCCAGTAGTAAAATTCCAACCGGGACAGGGATAACCGAGCAGTACTTC. Its protein is CASSKIPTGTGITEQYF.

The rearrangement joins TRBV19 to TRBJ2-1; 9 nucleotides line up with TRBD2. V shed 5 bases, J shed 9 bases, and the junction held 14 bases outside the gene matches. In germline, CDR1 is LNHDA, CDR2 SQIVND (reference sequence). The CDR3 totals 16 residues. The CDR3 sequence is CASSPYLAGGSPEQFF. The CDR3 nucleotides read TGTGCCAGTAGTCCATATCTGGCGGGAGGGTCACCTGAGCAGTTCTTC.

Only one count was recorded for this clone. The V call is TRBV18, the J call TRBJ2-1; D is ambiguous. V was shortened by 4 bases and J by 6 bases, with 16 bases between the two germline ends. CDR1 and CDR2 from the germline V gene are KGHSH and LQKENI. The CDR3 length is 15 residues. As DNA, the CDR3 is TGTGCCAGCTCACTGGCAGCGACTCTCTCCAATGAGCAGTTCTTC. Amino acid sequence: CASSLAATLSNEQFF.

This chain uses TRBV6-5 with TRBJ1-3; D remains unclear. There are 13 residues in the CDR3. Trimming shortened V by 10 bases and J by 5 bases, and 15 bases separated the two germline ends. Looked up from germline, CDR1 is MNHEY and CDR2 is SVGAGI. The CDR3 nucleotides are TGTGCCACCCTAAATCGAGCCCGAAACACCATATATTTT. This sequence encodes CATLNRARNTIYF.

This clone appeared once. The chain recombines TRBV18 with TRBJ1-5; D is undetermined. Germline lookup yields CDR1 KGHSH and CDR2 LQKENI. V was shortened by 6 bases and J by 2 bases, with 17 bases between the two germline ends. The CDR3 spans 16 residues. The DNA for the CDR3 is TGTGCCAGCTCCCCTAGGCAAGCCTCGGGCAATCAGCCCCAGCATTTT. This gives the protein CASSPRQASGNQPQHF. Filled out from reference TRBV18 and TRBJ1-5, the complete variable domain reads NAGVMQNPRHLVRRRGQEARLRCSPMKGHSHVYWYRQLPEEGLKFMVYLQKENIIDESGMPKERFSAEFPKEGPSILRIQQVVRGDSAAYFCASSPRQASGNQPQHFGDGTRLSIL.

The J gene is TRBJ2-1, the V gene TRBV4-2, with 8 nucleotides matching TRBD2. The CDR3 spans 15 residues. Germline V CDR1 and CDR2: LGHNA, YNFKEQ. After removal of 5 bases from V and 7 bases from J, the junction contained 10 bases not matched to a gene. CDR3 protein: CASSKLGGVANEQFF. The CDR3, as DNA: TGTGCCAGCAGCAAGCTCGGGGGGGTGGCAAATGAGCAGTTCTTC.

The V call is TRBV6-5, the J call TRBJ2-1; 7 bases fit TRBD2. The J segment lost 8 bases and the V segment lost 4 bases, leaving 14 bases of the junction unmatched. The CDR3 totals 16 residues. CDR1 is MNHEY and CDR2 is SVGAGI in the germline V gene. CDR3 amino acids: CASSSTYSGRLDEQFF. The CDR3 DNA reads as TGTGCCAGCAGTTCCACATATAGCGGGCGTCTGGATGAGCAGTTCTTC.

The V gene is TRBV4-2, the J gene TRBJ2-3, with D hard to call. The CDR3 contains 15 residues. Trimming pared 0 bases from V and 0 bases from J, leaving 7 bases between. Per the germline V gene, CDR1 is LGHNA and CDR2 is YNFKEQ. The CDR3 sequence: CASSQDPVSTDTQYF. CDR3 bases: TGTGCCAGCAGCCAAGATCCAGTTAGCACAGATACGCAGTATTTT.

The sample holds one count of this clone. The rearrangement joins TRBV6-5 to TRBJ2-7; D perhaps matches TRBD2 (5 bases). The CDR3 consists of 14 residues. Germline assignment: CDR1 MNHEY and CDR2 SVGAGI. V dropped 8 bases and J dropped 0 bases, with 14 bases sitting between them. CDR3 protein: CASHHEGDSYEQYF. CDR3 bases: TGTGCCAGCCATCATGAGGGCGACTCCTACGAGCAGTACTTC.

In this sample, this clone turned up once. This chain links TRBV25-1 with TRBJ1-5; TRBD1 matches at 7 bases. The trim removed 3 bases at V and 6 bases at J, leaving 17 bases unmatched. Germline V lookup: CDR1 MGHDK, CDR2 SYGVNS. The CDR3 consists of 18 residues. The CDR3 loop reads CASSDGHFGTAELQPQHF. In DNA, the CDR3 is TGTGCCAGCAGTGACGGTCACTTTGGGACAGCGGAACTTCAGCCCCAGCATTTT.

This rearrangement joins TRBV4-1 to TRBJ1-5; the D gene is possibly TRBD1 (5 bases). CDR3 length: 14 residues. With 4 bases removed from V and 5 bases from J, the gap between germline ends came to 12 bases. Germline assignment: CDR1 MGHRA and CDR2 YSYEKL. CDR3 sequence: CASSLGPGDQPQHF. Written as DNA, the CDR3 is TGCGCCAGCAGCCTCGGACCGGGGGATCAGCCCCAGCATTTT.

This clone was observed once. The rearrangement links TRBV3-1 (or the pseudogene TRBV3-2) to TRBJ1-6; unclear D gene. The CDR3 length is 14 residues. Trimming shortened V by 5 bases and J by 9 bases, and 14 bases separated the two germline ends. Germline-derived CDR1 and CDR2 are LGHDT and YNNKEL (reference sequence). The CDR3 here is CASSSEARSSPLHF. The CDR3 DNA follows: TGTGCCAGCAGCTCGGAGGCCCGTAGTTCACCCCTCCACTTT.

The chain combines TRBV11-2 with TRBJ2-5; weak D call: TRBD1 (5 bases). Deletions cut 2 bases from V and 1 base from J, with 14 bases between. Per germline, CDR1 SGHAT and CDR2 FQNNGV. The CDR3 covers 16 residues. The CDR3 DNA is TGTGCCAGCAGCTTAATACCTAGGGGCATCCAAGAGACCCAGTACTTC. As protein: CASSLIPRGIQETQYF. Looking up the rest from reference TRBV11-2 and TRBJ2-5 gives the full variable domain: EAGVAQSPRYKIIEKRQSVAFWCNPISGHATLYWYQQILGQGPKLLIQFQNNGVVDDSQLPKDRFSAERLKGVDSTLKIQPAKLEDSAVYLCASSLIPRGIQETQYFGPGTRLLVL.

The V gene is TRBV3-1 (or the pseudogene TRBV3-2), the J gene TRBJ2-2; TRBD2 matches 10 bases. The germline gives CDR1 LGHDT, CDR2 YNNKEL (reference sequence). The CDR3 is made up of 14 amino acids. Trimming removed 8 bases from V and 7 bases from J; junction bases left unmatched: 7. The CDR3 region is CASSRVAGGGELFF. The CDR3 region has the DNA TGTGCCAGCTCAAGGGTAGCGGGAGGCGGGGAGCTGTTTTTT.